The T cell receptor (beta chain) described here comes from a study of esophageal squamous cell carcinoma under preoperative chemotherapy (dated by TCRdb to between 2018 and 2020). Study-level background: In the study, TCR repertoires were profiled in both peripheral blood T cells and tumor-infiltrating lymphocytes. The study assessed how paclitaxel-nedaplatin chemotherapy affected T-cell receptor repertoires in patients with esophageal squamous cell carcinoma. A handful of patients with primary esophageal squamous cell carcinoma made up the cohort. Repertoires from samples taken before paclitaxel-nedaplatin therapy were compared with repertoires from samples taken after paclitaxel-nedaplatin therapy. Results and caveats for the whole study, not just this receptor: The analysis included only five patients with esophageal squamous cell carcinoma, making the cohort small. Rather than arising solely from local clonal changes, post-treatment tumor-infiltrating lymphocytes appeared to come partly from peripheral T cells that migrated into the tumor. Clonotype frequencies shifted immediately and substantially under paclitaxel-nedaplatin therapy, and abundant clones were more likely to contract than to amplify. TCR diversity increased significantly in peripheral T cells after chemotherapy, but not in tumor-infiltrating lymphocytes.

CDR1 and CDR2 are read off the germline V gene as WSHSY and SAAADI. The CDR3 numbers 14 residues from cysteine through phenylalanine. CDR3 DNA is the only sequence kept; it has 42 bases, read in frame from the first base. The protocol used for the library was PCR. TCRdb records HiSeq X Ten as the sequencer. TCR repertoires were characterized by high-throughput sequencing. TCRdb reanalyzed the raw reads on its own, using fastp at Q25 for trimming and MiXCR for clone calling, and kept in-frame beta chains. Here each entry gathers all rows of one CDR3 protein and keeps the most common genes and DNA. The table for this sample lists 9,000 to 13,000 distinct CDR3 sequences; roughly 59% of them were counted only once. The top ten clones comprise just under 30% of the sample. As for this clonotype: This clone's antigen is unknown. At one end, the junction sequence differs from germline, possibly due to a read error.

Taken with the paper, the label for time point translates to: after preoperative PTX-NDP chemotherapy. Patients received paclitaxel-nedaplatin as preoperative chemotherapy before surgery. This sample was gathered from a patient given preoperative chemotherapy. This TCR came from a human donor with esophageal squamous cell carcinoma. The donor label of this sample is uncertain. This sequence uses TRBV10-2 and TRBJ2-3; the central 7 bases match TRBD1. The DNA sequence is as follows: TGCGCGGGCAGTGGGGTAGGGGGCCAAGATACGCAGTATTTC. Its amino acids are CAGSGVGGQDTQYF.